This T cell receptor (beta chain) was captured by sequencing in a study of blood T cell repertoires in COVID-19. About the study: There were acute and convalescent COVID-19 samples, and they came from the United States, Italy and Spain. PBMCs, B-cell-depleted T cells, or T cells provided the cDNA or gDNA that made up the material.

Per the authors' pipeline: Amplification of reference gene primers was used by the study to estimate nucleated cell counts. Clones were sequenced by immunoSEQ multiplex PCR, and TCRdb holds only the in-frame ones, with some missing. The D gene and trimming were derived from the DNA, and the V and J assignments and clone size from that table. The table includes roughly 250,000 clones, approximately 80% detected once. The CDR3 runs 15 residues. Per germline, CDR1 MNHEY and CDR2 SVGAGI. Trimming cost V 8 bases and J 4 bases; bases outside gene matches: 7. The J gene is TRBJ2-1, the V gene TRBV6-5; 11 bases align to TRBD2. The clonotype originates from a woman aged 80 or over with active or convalescent COVID-19. The sequencing input was peripheral blood. This CDR3 is CASGRTSGGYNEQFF. CDR3 sequence (DNA): TGTGCCAGCGGCAGAACTAGCGGGGGTTACAATGAGCAGTTCTTC.